The 8 T cell receptor beta chains below were found in one sample sequenced in a study of blood T cells in healthy people across ages. For the second PCR, which ran for about 7 to 11 cycles, a sample-barcoded 5' primer and a J-beta primer mix were used. MiXCR was run by TCRdb on the 5' RACE reads, yielding one entry per CDR3 protein. The sample gives around 750,000 distinct CDR3 sequences, roughly 53% of which show up once; approximately 40% is in the top ten. Sequenced material: blood. Every receptor here comes from a man older than 75 in good health.

This chain links TRBV5-1 with TRBJ1-5; TRBD1 is a possible D gene (5 bases). Germline CDR1 and CDR2: SGHRS and YFSETQ. Trimming stripped 1 base from V and 6 bases from J, with 11 bases between. This CDR3 contains 14 residues. CDR3 nucleotide sequence: TGCGCCAGCAGCTTGCAAGCGGGGGGTCAGCCCCAGCATTTT. Protein sequence: CASSLQAGGQPQHF.

The chain combines TRBV20-1 with TRBJ2-5, with 7 bases fitting TRBD1. The CDR3 is 14 residues long. Germline V gene lookup returns CDR1 DFQATT and CDR2 SNEGSKA (reference sequence). V lost 6 bases and J lost 2; bases outside the gene matches: 9. Here the CDR3 DNA reads TGCAGTGCAACCCTACAGGGGCGACAAGAGACCCAGTACTTC. As protein: CSATLQGRQETQYF.

The chain links TRBV11-2 to TRBJ2-1; D is unresolved. Between the trimmed V and J ends, which lost 1 base and 0 bases, there was a span of 10 bases. From germline, CDR1 is SGHAT and CDR2 FQNNGV. The CDR3 loop spans 16 amino acids. The CDR3 bases are TGTGCCAGCAGCTTAGCAGAATTCAGCTCCTACAATGAGCAGTTCTTC. Translating it yields CASSLAEFSSYNEQFF.

This chain connects TRBV29-1 to TRBJ2-7, with a weak D call TRBD2 (6 bases). V was cut by 6 bases and J by 2 bases, with 11 bases left in between. The CDR3 covers 12 residues. Germline V gene data show CDR1 as SQVTM and CDR2 as ANQGSEA. In DNA form, the CDR3 reads TGCAGCGTCGCTCCGGGGGCCTACGAGCAGTACTTC. It is translated as CSVAPGAYEQYF.

The chain has TRBV5-6 and TRBJ2-7; 7 bases are a match to TRBD1. Trimming took 5 bases from V and 3 from J; bases not matched to a gene: 11. The CDR3 has 15 amino acids. Germline assignment: CDR1 SGHDT and CDR2 YYEEEE. The CDR3 reads CASSHVGAGGYEQYF. CDR3 coding DNA: TGTGCCAGCAGTCACGTGGGGGCAGGGGGCTACGAGCAGTACTTC.

This clonotype was seen only a few times. This chain joins TRBV12-3 or TRBV12-4 and TRBJ2-1, with D perhaps TRBD1 (7 bases). V was pared by 8 bases and J by 0 bases, with 14 bases between. The CDR3 has 15 amino acids. CDR3 DNA: TGTGCCAGCTTGCCAGGGGGAGGCTCCTACAATGAGCAGTTCTTC. Its protein product is CASLPGGGSYNEQFF.

The chain links TRBV6-1 to TRBJ2-4; D gene ambiguous. The tail of the sequence fits TRBJ2-7 better, so the J call may be wrong. The CDR3 spans 14 residues. In germline, CDR1 is MNHNS, CDR2 SASEGT. The chain's CDR3 is CASSGAVQSYEQYF. As DNA, the CDR3 is TGTGCCAGCAGTGGGGCGGTACAATCCTACGAGCAGTACTTC.

The chain recombines TRBV5-1 with TRBJ2-5, with a weak D call TRBD1 (5 bases). V gave up 3 bases and J gave up 11 bases, with 20 bases separating them. Looked up from germline, CDR1 is SGHRS and CDR2 is YFSETQ. The CDR3 is made up of 14 amino acids. The CDR3 sequence is CASSSAQGFDEQYF. The CDR3 DNA sequence: TGCGCCAGCAGCTCTGCCCAGGGATTTGATGAGCAGTACTTC.